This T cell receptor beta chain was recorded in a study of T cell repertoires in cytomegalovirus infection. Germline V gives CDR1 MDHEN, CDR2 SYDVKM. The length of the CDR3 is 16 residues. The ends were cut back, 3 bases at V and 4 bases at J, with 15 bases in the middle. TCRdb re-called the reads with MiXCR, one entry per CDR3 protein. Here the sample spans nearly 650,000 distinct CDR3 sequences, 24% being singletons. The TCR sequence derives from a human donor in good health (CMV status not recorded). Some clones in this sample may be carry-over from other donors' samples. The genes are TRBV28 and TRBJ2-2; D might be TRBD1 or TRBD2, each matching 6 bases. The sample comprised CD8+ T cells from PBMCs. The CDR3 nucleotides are TGTGCCAGCAGTTTCCCGGGGGCTGACCCCACCGGGGAGCTGTTTTTT. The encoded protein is CASSFPGADPTGELFF.